The 8 T cell receptor beta chains given below trace back to one sample, sequenced in a study of blood T cells in healthy people across ages. A second about 7 to 12 cycle PCR used barcoded and J-beta primers. TCRdb re-derived calls from the 5' RACE reads in MiXCR, one entry per CDR3 protein. This sample has about 720,000 distinct CDR3 sequences; about a fifth occur once, and the top ten carry about 20%. The sequenced sample was blood. Source of these receptors: a man between 65 and 85 years old in good health.

The rearrangement uses TRBV6-6 and TRBJ1-1, with a tentative D call TRBD1 (5 bases). The CDR3 has 11 amino acids. Trimming stripped 4 bases from V and 10 bases from J, with 10 bases between. CDR1 is MNHNY and CDR2 is SVGAGI in the germline V gene (reference sequence). CDR3 amino acids: CASSSRGRAFF. The DNA for the CDR3 is TGTGCCAGCAGTTCCCGGGGCCGAGCTTTCTTT.

This clonotype was seen just once. The chain carries TRBV29-1 and TRBJ1-1; D may be TRBD1 (5 bases). The germline V and J ends were trimmed by 1 base and 5 bases, with 11 bases remaining between them. Germline loops: CDR1 SQVTM, CDR2 ANQGSEA. The CDR3 runs to 13 residues. CDR3 sequence (DNA): TGCAGCGTTGAAGCCACCGGGGGAACTGAAGCTTTCTTT. Translation: CSVEATGGTEAFF.

A word on this clonotype: A read error may account for a junction end that differs from germline. The chain is built from TRBV20-1 and TRBJ1-4; TRBD1 agrees at 9 bases. The germline V gene encodes CDR1 DFQATT and CDR2 SNEGSKA (reference sequence). This CDR3 is built from 17 residues. For the CDR3, the DNA is TGCAGTGCCAGAGTCCCGGGACAGGGAGGGGCGCGGGAAAAACTGTTTTTT. Amino acid sequence: CSARVPGQGGAREKLFF.

In the case of this clonotype: The junction shows a germline mismatch at one end, possibly a read error. V gene TRBV7-2 combines with J gene TRBJ2-7; no definite D call. Germline loops: CDR1 SGHTA, CDR2 FQGNSA. The CDR3 length is 13 residues. CDR3 protein: CASGLDRTYEQYF. The CDR3 region has the DNA TGTGCCAGCGGCTTAGACCGAACCTACGAGCAGTACTTC.

The table lists this clonotype with many counts. This sequence joins TRBV12-3 or TRBV12-4 and TRBJ2-1; D is uncertain. This CDR3 has 11 residues. V gave up 3 bases and J gave up 7 bases, with 4 bases separating them. CDR3: CASSFLNEQFF. The CDR3 nucleotides are TGTGCCAGCAGTTTCTTGAATGAGCAGTTCTTC.

The CDR3 loop reads CASSQGWTFNEQFF. As DNA, the CDR3 is TGTGCCAGCAGCCAAGGGTGGACTTTTAATGAGCAGTTCTTC. The V gene is TRBV4-2, the J gene TRBJ2-1; TRBD2 is a possible D gene (5 bases). Trimming pared 1 base from V and 7 bases from J, leaving 11 bases between. The CDR3 sequence is 14 residues long. CDR1 is LGHNA and CDR2 is YNFKEQ in the germline V gene.

The J gene is TRBJ1-1, the V gene TRBV7-9; 8 bases match TRBD1. The germline gives CDR1 SEHNR, CDR2 FQNEAQ (reference sequence). CDR3 length equals 16 residues. Trimming at V came to 10 bases and at J to 4 bases, leaving 17 bases not matched to a gene. CDR3 in amino acids: CATLGRQGAVGTEAFF. DNA for the CDR3: TGTGCCACCCTCGGAAGGCAGGGGGCGGTGGGCACTGAAGCTTTCTTT.

The J gene is TRBJ1-1, the V gene TRBV6-1; 8 nucleotides align to TRBD1. The CDR3 length is 13 residues. CDR1 is MNHNS and CDR2 is SASEGT in the germline V gene. The CDR3 bases are TGTGCTACCGCCCCAGGGGGCTCCACTGAAGCTTTCTTT. It yields the protein CATAPGGSTEAFF.